The clone carrying this TCR beta chain has a handful of counts. The germline CDR1 and CDR2 sequences are LGHDT and YNNKEL (reference sequence). V lost 1 base to trimming and J lost 9 bases, with 14 bases between them. The CDR3 length is 14 residues. These data belong to a study of blood T cells in healthy people across ages. Then a second PCR, running roughly 6 to 12 cycles, was carried out with a sample-barcoded 5' primer and a J-beta primer mix. Using its own MiXCR run on the 5' RACE reads, TCRdb lists one record per CDR3 protein. This sample carries 450,000 to 700,000 distinct CDR3 sequences, roughly a quarter of them seen once, and the ten largest clones take 18%.

The sample taken for sequencing was blood. The receptor was isolated from a woman in her sixties or seventies in good health. The chain uses TRBV3-1 and TRBJ2-3, with D uncertain. The CDR3 bases are TGTGCCAGCAGCCAAGCGAGTGGGCCAAACACGCAGTATTTT. The encoded protein is CASSQASGPNTQYF.